What follows are 14 T cell receptor beta chains derived from one specimen sequenced in a study of cytomegalovirus exposure and HLA in healthy donors. The PCR had 60 Vbeta and 13 Jbeta primers. This table comes from immunoSEQ multiplex PCR, and its TCRdb copy is limited to in-frame clones, with some not included. The data contain some 80,000 clones, around 81% of them singletons. The sample taken for sequencing was PBMCs. Receptor source: a middle-aged man in good health and CMV-seronegative.

The chain couples TRBV19 to TRBJ1-1; D is uncertain. Trimming removed 3 bases from V and 2 bases from J, with 10 bases in between. The CDR3 has 14 residues. CDR1 is LNHDA and CDR2 is SQIVND in the germline V gene (reference sequence). CDR3 DNA sequence: TGTGCCAGTAGTATGGCCCGAACCAACACTGAAGCTTTCTTT. Protein: CASSMARTNTEAFF.

In nucleotides, the CDR3 is TGTGCCAGCAGCCCTGGCCGGGGGTTTGGCAATCAGCCCCAGCATTTT. Amino acids: CASSPGRGFGNQPQHF. This rearrangement joins TRBV28 to TRBJ1-5; TRBD1 might be the D (5 bases). Trimming stripped 6 bases from V and 2 bases from J, with 17 bases between. CDR1 is MDHEN and CDR2 is SYDVKM in the germline V gene. The CDR3 length is 16 residues.

The chain links TRBV7-8 to TRBJ2-1; 10 bases match TRBD2. Trimming cost V 5 bases and J 8 bases; bases outside gene matches: 21. This CDR3 has 19 residues. CDR1 and CDR2 from the germline V gene are SGHVS and FQNEAQ. CDR3: CASSPGRVWASGSDDEQFF. DNA for the CDR3: TGTGCCAGCAGCCCAGGACGGGTATGGGCTAGCGGGAGCGACGATGAGCAGTTCTTC.

The chain couples TRBV7-9 to TRBJ2-4; 10 bases align to TRBD1. With V trimmed by 5 bases and J by 5 bases, 6 bases remained unmatched. The CDR3 runs 15 residues. Germline CDR1 is SEHNR and CDR2 is FQNEAQ (reference sequence). The CDR3 DNA reads TGTGCCAGCAGCCCCGGACAGGGGGGACAAAACATTCAGTACTTC. Translated, it gives CASSPGQGGQNIQYF.

The V and J genes are TRBV7-3 and TRBJ2-3; TRBD1 matches at 7 bases. CDR3 length: 15 amino acids. Germline assignment: CDR1 SGHTA and CDR2 FQGTGA. The V segment lost 4 bases and the J segment 6 bases; nucleotides outside the gene matches: 10. Written as DNA, the CDR3 is TGTGCCAGCAGCTCCAGACAGGGTGCGGTCGATACGCAGTATTTT. Amino acids: CASSSRQGAVDTQYF.

The chain is built from TRBV27 and TRBJ2-5; D call uncertain. The J call may be in error: the DNA end matches TRBJ2-7 better. Per germline, CDR1 MNHEY and CDR2 SMNVEV (reference sequence). This CDR3 is 13 amino acids long. CDR3 in amino acids: CASSPKFLSEQYF. For the CDR3, the DNA is TGTGCCAGCAGTCCCAAATTTCTCAGCGAGCAGTACTTC.

This chain uses TRBV28 with TRBJ2-1, with D possibly TRBD2 on 5 matching bases. The CDR3 runs 16 residues. Germline V lookup: CDR1 MDHEN, CDR2 SYDVKM. V lost 1 base and J lost 1, with 11 bases in between. The CDR3 is CASSLSPPGSYNEQFF. DNA of the CDR3: TGTGCCAGCAGTTTATCGCCCCCGGGGTCCTACAATGAGCAGTTCTTC.

The sample holds a few counts of this clone. This rearrangement joins TRBV4-2 to TRBJ2-5, with 8 positions matching TRBD2. The CDR3 spans 15 residues. V trimming: 1 base; J trimming: 0 bases; junction bases outside the gene matches: 1. Germline loops: CDR1 LGHNA, CDR2 YNFKEQ. The CDR3 bases are TGTGCCAGCAGCCAAGGGCGGGGGGACCAAGAGACCCAGTACTTC. This sequence encodes CASSQGRGDQETQYF.

To note about this clone: A read error may account for a junction end that differs from germline. V is TRBV6-5 and J is TRBJ2-7; D ambiguous. CDR3 size: 12 residues. Germline V gives CDR1 MNHEY, CDR2 SVGAGI. The CDR3 coding sequence is TGTGCCAGCAGTTACTCGATGGGCAGAGAAAACTTC. Translation: CASSYSMGRENF.

This clone showed up just once. V gene TRBV4-2 combines with J gene TRBJ2-6; weak D call: TRBD1 (6 bases). The CDR3 has 14 amino acids. Germline loops: CDR1 LGHNA, CDR2 YNFKEQ. Trimming took off 2 bases at V and 9 bases at J, with 11 bases between the two ends. CDR3: CASSQSWTDNVLTF. The DNA for the CDR3 is TGTGCCAGCAGCCAAAGCTGGACAGACAACGTCCTGACTTTC.

The V call is TRBV14, the J call TRBJ2-7; 8 nucleotides align to TRBD1. Germline V lookup: CDR1 SGHDN, CDR2 FVKESK. The CDR3 extends over 14 amino acids. Trimming at V came to 3 bases and at J to 6 bases, leaving 7 bases not matched to a gene. The CDR3 reads CASSQGWTGSEQYF. The CDR3 DNA follows: TGTGCCAGCAGCCAGGGTTGGACAGGGAGCGAGCAGTACTTC.

The count of this clone is one. The chain uses TRBV13 and TRBJ1-2; no clear D. Germline V gene sequence: CDR1 PRHDT, CDR2 FYEKMQ (reference sequence). The V end lost 8 bases, the J end lost 0 bases, and 16 bases lay between the germline ends. CDR3 length: 15 amino acids. CDR3 coding DNA: TGTGCCAGCCTAGCCCAAGGTGAGACTAACTATGGCTACACCTTC. Translated, it gives CASLAQGETNYGYTF.

V usage is TRBV13 and J usage is TRBJ2-7; the match to TRBD2 covers 8 bases. CDR1 and CDR2 from the germline V gene are PRHDT and FYEKMQ (reference sequence). The CDR3 extends over 16 amino acids. V shed 5 bases, J shed 6 bases, and the junction held 15 bases outside the gene matches. This chain's CDR3 is CASSRPGTGGIPEQYF. The CDR3 nucleotides read TGTGCCAGCAGCCGCCCCGGGACGGGGGGGATCCCCGAGCAGTACTTC.

CDR3 bases: TGTGCCAGTAGTATTCGCCCGGGACTAGTAAATGAGCAGTTCTTC. Encoded protein: CASSIRPGLVNEQFF. The chain recombines TRBV19 with TRBJ2-1, with 8 bases lining up with TRBD2. The CDR3 extends over 15 amino acids. J lost 7 bases, V lost 3 bases, and 8 bases had no gene match. Germline V gives CDR1 LNHDA, CDR2 SQIVND (reference sequence).